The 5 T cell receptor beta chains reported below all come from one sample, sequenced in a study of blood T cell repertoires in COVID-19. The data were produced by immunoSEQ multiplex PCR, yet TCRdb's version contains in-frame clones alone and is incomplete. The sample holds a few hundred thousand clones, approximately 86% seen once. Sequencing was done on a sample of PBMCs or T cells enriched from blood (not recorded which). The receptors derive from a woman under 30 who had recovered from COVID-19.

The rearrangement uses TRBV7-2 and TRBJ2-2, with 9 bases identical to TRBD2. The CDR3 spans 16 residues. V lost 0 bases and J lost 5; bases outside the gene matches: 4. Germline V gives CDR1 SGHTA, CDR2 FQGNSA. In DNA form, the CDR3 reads TGTGCCAGCAGCTTAGCGACAGCGGGAGGTACCGGGGAGCTGTTTTTT. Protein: CASSLATAGGTGELFF.

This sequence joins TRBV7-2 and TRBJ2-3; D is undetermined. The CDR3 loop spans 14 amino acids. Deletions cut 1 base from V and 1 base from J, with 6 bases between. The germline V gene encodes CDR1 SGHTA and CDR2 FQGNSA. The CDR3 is CASSLGQGTDTQYF. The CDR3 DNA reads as TGTGCCAGCAGCTTAGGCCAGGGCACAGATACGCAGTATTTT.

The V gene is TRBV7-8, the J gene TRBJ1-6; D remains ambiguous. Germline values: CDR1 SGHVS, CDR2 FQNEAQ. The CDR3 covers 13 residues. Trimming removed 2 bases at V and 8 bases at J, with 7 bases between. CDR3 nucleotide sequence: TGTGCCAGCAGCTTATACGGGGATTCACCCCTCCACTTT. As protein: CASSLYGDSPLHF.

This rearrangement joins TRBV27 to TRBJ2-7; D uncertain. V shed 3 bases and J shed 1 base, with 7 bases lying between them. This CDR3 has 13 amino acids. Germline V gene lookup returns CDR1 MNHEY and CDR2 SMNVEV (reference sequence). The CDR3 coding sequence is TGTGCCAGCAGTTTTGTGGCTTCCTACGAGCAGTACTTC. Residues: CASSFVASYEQYF.

CDR3: CASSVGIGGGAAETQYF. Here the CDR3 DNA reads TGTGCCAGCAGCGTTGGGATAGGAGGAGGGGCGGCGGAGACCCAGTACTTC. V is TRBV9 and J is TRBJ2-5, with TRBD2 as a possible D gene (6 bases). The V gene lost 2 bases and the J gene lost 5 bases, with 22 bases spanning the gap. The length of the CDR3 is 17 residues. Germline V gene data show CDR1 as SGDLS and CDR2 as YYNGEE.